This is a list of T cell receptor beta chains from one sample in a study of cytomegalovirus exposure and HLA in healthy donors. TCRdb keeps only in-frame clones here, not all; method: immunoSEQ multiplex PCR. This repertoire shows some 150,000 clones, roughly 80% found once; its top ten account for around 6.7%. Sequenced sample: PBMCs. These receptors were obtained from a woman aged 25 to 45 in good health and CMV-seropositive. CDR3s include the opening cysteine and the closing phenylalanine or tryptophan. The D gene is left open where the match is weak. The size field is filled for only some rows; it gives once, few, many or a size class.

cdr3_nt	cdr3_aa	clone_size	d_call	v_call	j_call
TGTGCCAGCAGTCAGACAGGGTTCGAAGCTTTCTTT	CASSQTGFEAFF	.	TRBD1	TRBV28	TRBJ1-1
TGCAGCGTTCCGAGACAGGCCAATCAGCCCCAGCATTTT	CSVPRQANQPQHF	.	.	TRBV29-1	TRBJ1-5
TGTGCCAGCAGCGTAGCCCCAATCAGGGACAGATCTGGAAACACCATATATTTT	CASSVAPIRDRSGNTIYF	.	TRBD1	TRBV9	TRBJ1-3
TGCGCCAGCAGCCAATCCTGGGACAGCTCTGTCGGCTACACCTTC	CASSQSWDSSVGYTF	.	TRBD1	TRBV4-3	TRBJ1-2
TGTGCCAGTAGTCCCCTAGCGGGGCCCGGGGCCAACGTCCTGACTTTC	CASSPLAGPGANVLTF	.	TRBD2	TRBV19	TRBJ2-6
TGTGCCAGCAGTTTACCGACAGGGGGCGGTTCTTTCGAGCAGTTCTTC	CASSLPTGGGSFEQFF	.	TRBD1	TRBV27	TRBJ2-1
TGTGCCAGCAGCGTAGCTAGCGGGGGGGACGAGCAGTACTTC	CASSVASGGDEQYF	.	TRBD2	TRBV9	TRBJ2-7
TGTGCCAGCAGCCCCCCGACAGGAATCTACGAGCAGTACTTC	CASSPPTGIYEQYF	.	.	TRBV28	TRBJ2-7
TGCGCCAGCAGCTTGGGGTCAGGGGCTGGGTATGGCTACACCTTC	CASSLGSGAGYGYTF	.	.	TRBV5-1	TRBJ1-2
TGTGCCAGCAGTGTTTCAAAAAGTCGGACAGTAAATTCACCCCTCCACTTT	CASSVSKSRTVNSPLHF	.	.	TRBV2	TRBJ1-6
TGCAGCGTTCCAACAGAAGGATACAATGAGCAGTTCTTC	CSVPTEGYNEQFF	.	.	TRBV29-1	TRBJ2-1
TGTGCCAGCACTGAAAGCGGGCCAAACAATGAGCAGTTCTTC	CASTESGPNNEQFF	.	.	TRBV6-6	TRBJ2-1
TGTGCCAGTAGTATGGAGGGACTCAATCACAATGAGCAGTTCTTC	CASSMEGLNHNEQFF	.	.	TRBV19	TRBJ2-1
TGTGCCAGCAGACCCCTCGGCAGGGCTGAAGCTTTCTTT	CASRPLGRAEAFF	few	.	TRBV6-6	TRBJ1-1
TGTGCCAGCAGTTTACTAGGGACTTCATCCTACGAGCAGTACTTC	CASSLLGTSSYEQYF	.	.	TRBV27	TRBJ2-7
TGTGCCAGCAGCCAGTGGGCGATGACTCGGACAGAGGGAAACACTGAAGCTTTCTTT	CASSQWAMTRTEGNTEAFF	.	.	TRBV6-4	TRBJ1-1
TGTGCCAGCAGCGAGGGGAGGCGGACTGAAGCTTTCTTT	CASSEGRRTEAFF	.	.	TRBV9	TRBJ1-1
TGTGCCATCAGTGATGCCGGTGCCACCACCGAGCAGTACTTC	CAISDAGATTEQYF	.	.	TRBV10-3	TRBJ2-7
TGTGCCAGCTCAATGACAGGGGGCTATGGAAACACCATATATTTT	CASSMTGGYGNTIYF	.	TRBD1	TRBV18	TRBJ1-3
TGTGCCAGCACCCTTTGGGGGGCCTACGAGCAGTACTTC	CASTLWGAYEQYF	.	.	TRBV5-4	TRBJ2-7
TGTGCCAGCAGCCCGCGACCGACCGGGAATGAGCAGTTCTTC	CASSPRPTGNEQFF	.	.	TRBV9	TRBJ2-1
TGTGCCATCAGTGAGTCGATTATACGTCGAGCGCTATCTAACTATGGCTACACCTTC	CAISESIIRRALSNYGYTF	.	.	TRBV10-3	TRBJ1-2
TGTGCCACCAGCAGAGATTATTTGGAGAACTATGGCTACACCTTC	CATSRDYLENYGYTF	.	.	TRBV15	TRBJ1-2
TGTGCCAGCAGCGTAGAATCTAGCGGGGGGGCGAGGACAGATACGCAGTATTTT	CASSVESSGGARTDTQYF	.	TRBD2	TRBV9	TRBJ2-3
TGCAGTGCTAGAGGGCGGTCTGAAGCTTTCTTT	CSARGRSEAFF	.	.	TRBV20-1	TRBJ1-1
TGTGCCAGCAGTGAACCCCCGGGGGGGACGCAGTATTTT	CASSEPPGGTQYF	few	TRBD2	TRBV6-1	TRBJ2-3
TGTGCCATCAGTGAGGTTCTCCCTAGCGGGGGGGACCGTGAGCAGTTCTTC	CAISEVLPSGGDREQFF	.	TRBD2	TRBV10-3	TRBJ2-1
TGTGCCAGCAGCTTAGTACAGGGGGTGAGCGAGACCCAGTACTTC	CASSLVQGVSETQYF	few	TRBD1	TRBV7-8	TRBJ2-5
TGTGCCACAAAGGGGCCAGATCAGCCCCAGCATTTT	CATKGPDQPQHF	few	.	TRBV10-3	TRBJ1-5
TGTGCCAGTAGTACCGGACAGGCAAACACCGGGGAGCTGTTTTTT	CASSTGQANTGELFF	.	TRBD1	TRBV19	TRBJ2-2
TGTGCCAGCAGCCCCCCAGGGAAGGCTATGTCGGGGGAGCTGTTTTTT	CASSPPGKAMSGELFF	.	.	TRBV11-1	TRBJ2-2
TGTGCCAGCACCATGGGGCTAGCCAAAAACATTCAGTACTTC	CASTMGLAKNIQYF	once	.	TRBV11-2	TRBJ2-4